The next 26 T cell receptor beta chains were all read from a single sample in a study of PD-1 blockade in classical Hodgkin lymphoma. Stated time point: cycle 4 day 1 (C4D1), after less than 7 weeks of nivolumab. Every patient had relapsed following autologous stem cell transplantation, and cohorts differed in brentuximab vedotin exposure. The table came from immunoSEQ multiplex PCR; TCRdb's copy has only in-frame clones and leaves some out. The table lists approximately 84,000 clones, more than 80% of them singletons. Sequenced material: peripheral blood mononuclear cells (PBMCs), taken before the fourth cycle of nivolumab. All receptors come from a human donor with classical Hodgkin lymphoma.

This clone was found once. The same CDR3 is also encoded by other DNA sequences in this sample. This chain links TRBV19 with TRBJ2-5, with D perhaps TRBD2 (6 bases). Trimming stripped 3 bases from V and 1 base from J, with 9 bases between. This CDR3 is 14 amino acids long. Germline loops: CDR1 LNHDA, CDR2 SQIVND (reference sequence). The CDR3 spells CASSIGGAQETQYF. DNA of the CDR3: TGTGCCAGTAGTATCGGGGGAGCCCAAGAGACCCAGTACTTC.

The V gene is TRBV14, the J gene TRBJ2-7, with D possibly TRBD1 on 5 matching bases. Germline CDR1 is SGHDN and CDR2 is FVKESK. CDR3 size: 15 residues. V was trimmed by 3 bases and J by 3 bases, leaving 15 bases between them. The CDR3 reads CASSQSSRVGYEQYF. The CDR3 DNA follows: TGTGCCAGCAGCCAGTCGTCCAGGGTCGGCTACGAGCAGTACTTC.

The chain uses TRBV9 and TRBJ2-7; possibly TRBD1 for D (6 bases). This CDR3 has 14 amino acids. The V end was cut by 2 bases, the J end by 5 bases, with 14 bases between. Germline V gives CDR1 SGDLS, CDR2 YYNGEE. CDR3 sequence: CASSVSGAAHEQYF. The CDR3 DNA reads TGTGCCAGCAGCGTGTCAGGGGCAGCCCACGAGCAGTACTTC.

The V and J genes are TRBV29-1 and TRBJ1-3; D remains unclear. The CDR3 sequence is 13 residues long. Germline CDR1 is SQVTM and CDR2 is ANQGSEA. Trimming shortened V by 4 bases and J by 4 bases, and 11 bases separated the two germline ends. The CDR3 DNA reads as TGCAGCGTTGCTAGTAACCTCGGAAACACCATATATTTT. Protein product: CSVASNLGNTIYF.

The CDR3 bases are TGTGCCAGCAGTTCTGGGGGGCTCGGGACTAGCGGGAGTACGTACGAGCAGTACTTC. Translation gives CASSSGGLGTSGSTYEQYF. The V gene is TRBV28, the J gene TRBJ2-7; 14 positions agree with TRBD2. Looked up from germline, CDR1 is MDHEN and CDR2 is SYDVKM. This CDR3 has 19 residues. V shed 4 bases, J shed 4 bases, and the junction held 15 bases outside the gene matches.

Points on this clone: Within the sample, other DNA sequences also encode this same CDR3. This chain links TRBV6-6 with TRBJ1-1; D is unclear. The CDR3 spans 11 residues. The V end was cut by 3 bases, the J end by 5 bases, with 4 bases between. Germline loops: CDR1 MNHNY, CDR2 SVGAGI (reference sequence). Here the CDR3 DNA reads TGTGCCAGCAGTTATCATACTGAAGCTTTCTTT. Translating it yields CASSYHTEAFF.

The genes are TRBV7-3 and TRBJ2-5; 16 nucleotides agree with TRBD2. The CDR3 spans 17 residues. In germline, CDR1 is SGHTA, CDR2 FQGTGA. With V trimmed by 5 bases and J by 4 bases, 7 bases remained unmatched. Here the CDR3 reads CASSPGTSGRARETQYF. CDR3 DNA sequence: TGTGCCAGCAGCCCCGGGACTAGCGGGAGGGCCAGAGAGACCCAGTACTTC.

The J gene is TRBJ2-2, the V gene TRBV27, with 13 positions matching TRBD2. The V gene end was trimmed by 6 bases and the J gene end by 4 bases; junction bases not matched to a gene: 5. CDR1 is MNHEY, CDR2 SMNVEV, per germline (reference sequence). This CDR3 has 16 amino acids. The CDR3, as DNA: TGTGCCAGCAGACTAGCGGGAGGGCCGGCCACCGGGGAGCTGTTTTTT. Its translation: CASRLAGGPATGELFF.

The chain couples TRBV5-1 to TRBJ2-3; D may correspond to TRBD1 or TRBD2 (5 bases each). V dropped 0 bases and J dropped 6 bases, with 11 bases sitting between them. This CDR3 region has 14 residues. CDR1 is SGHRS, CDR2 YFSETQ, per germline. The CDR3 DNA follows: TGCGCCAGCAGCTTGGGGCAGGGAGTCGATACGCAGTATTTT. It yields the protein CASSLGQGVDTQYF.

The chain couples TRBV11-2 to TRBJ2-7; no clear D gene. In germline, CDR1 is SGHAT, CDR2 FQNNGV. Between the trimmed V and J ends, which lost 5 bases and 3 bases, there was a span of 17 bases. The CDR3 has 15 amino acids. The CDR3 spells CASSQTLDPHYEQYF. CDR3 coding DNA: TGTGCCAGCAGCCAGACCCTGGACCCGCACTACGAGCAGTACTTC.

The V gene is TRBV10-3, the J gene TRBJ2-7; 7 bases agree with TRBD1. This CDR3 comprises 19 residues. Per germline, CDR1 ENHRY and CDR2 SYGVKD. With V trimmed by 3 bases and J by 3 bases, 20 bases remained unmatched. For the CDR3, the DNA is TGTGCCATCAGTGAAGGGACAGCTTCCCCCAATTCCCTAATCTACGAGCAGTACTTC. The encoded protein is CAISEGTASPNSLIYEQYF.

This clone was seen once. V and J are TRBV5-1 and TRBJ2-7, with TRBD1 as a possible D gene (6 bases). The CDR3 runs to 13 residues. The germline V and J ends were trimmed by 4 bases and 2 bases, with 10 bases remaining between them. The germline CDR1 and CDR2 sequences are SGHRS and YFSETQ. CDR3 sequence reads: CASSQGSPYEQYF. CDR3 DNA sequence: TGCGCCAGCAGCCAGGGGTCCCCCTACGAGCAGTACTTC.

This chain's CDR3 is CASSALVKGTGELFF. DNA for the CDR3: TGTGCCAGCAGCGCCCTGGTGAAGGGGACCGGGGAGCTGTTTTTT. This sequence joins TRBV6-5 and TRBJ2-2; D is perhaps TRBD1 (5 bases). The CDR3 is 15 residues long. Germline V lookup: CDR1 MNHEY, CDR2 SVGAGI. Trimming cost V 6 bases and J 5 bases, with 16 bases left between them.

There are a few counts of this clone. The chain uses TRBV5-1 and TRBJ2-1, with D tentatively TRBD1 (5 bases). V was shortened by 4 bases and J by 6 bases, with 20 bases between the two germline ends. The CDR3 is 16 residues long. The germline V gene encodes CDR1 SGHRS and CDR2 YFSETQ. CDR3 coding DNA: TGCGCCAGCAGCCCTCGTCCGGACACCGGTGGCAATGAGCAGTTCTTC. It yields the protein CASSPRPDTGGNEQFF.

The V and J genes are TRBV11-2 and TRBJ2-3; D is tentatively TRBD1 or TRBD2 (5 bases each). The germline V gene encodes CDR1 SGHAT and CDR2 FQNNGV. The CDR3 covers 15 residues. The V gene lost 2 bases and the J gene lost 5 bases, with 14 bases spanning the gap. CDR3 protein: CASSLSGGVGDTQYF. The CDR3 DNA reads TGTGCCAGCAGCTTATCTGGGGGAGTGGGAGATACGCAGTATTTT.

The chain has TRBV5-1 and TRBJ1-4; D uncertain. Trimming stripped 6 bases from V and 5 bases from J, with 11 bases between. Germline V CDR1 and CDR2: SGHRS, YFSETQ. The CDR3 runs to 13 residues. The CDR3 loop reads CASKESPNEKLFF. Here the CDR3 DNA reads TGCGCCAGCAAGGAATCCCCCAATGAAAAACTGTTTTTT.

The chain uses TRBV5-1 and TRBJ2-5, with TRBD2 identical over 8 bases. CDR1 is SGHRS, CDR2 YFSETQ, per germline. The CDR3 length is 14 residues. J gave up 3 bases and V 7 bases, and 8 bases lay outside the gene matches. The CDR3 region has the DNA TGCGCCAGCTCGTTGGGTAGCGGGGAAGAGACCCAGTACTTC. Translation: CASSLGSGEETQYF.

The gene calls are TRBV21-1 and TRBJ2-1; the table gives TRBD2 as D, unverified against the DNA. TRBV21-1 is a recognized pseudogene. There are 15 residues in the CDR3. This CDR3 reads CASSALGLHHNEQFF. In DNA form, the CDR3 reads TGTGCCAGCTCTGCGCTGGGACTCCATCACAATGAGCAGTTCTTC.

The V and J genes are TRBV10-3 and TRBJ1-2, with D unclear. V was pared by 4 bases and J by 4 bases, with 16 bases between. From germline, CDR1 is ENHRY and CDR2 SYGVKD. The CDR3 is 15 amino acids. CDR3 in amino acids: CAISARDLGFYGYTF. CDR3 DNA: TGTGCCATCAGTGCGCGAGACCTGGGGTTCTATGGCTACACCTTC.

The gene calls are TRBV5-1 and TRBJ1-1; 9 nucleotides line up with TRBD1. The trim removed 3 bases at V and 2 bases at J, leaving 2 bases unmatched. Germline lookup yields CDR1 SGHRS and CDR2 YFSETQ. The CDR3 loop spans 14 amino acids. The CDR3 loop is CASSWGQGNTEAFF. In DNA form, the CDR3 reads TGCGCCAGCAGCTGGGGACAGGGTAACACTGAAGCTTTCTTT.

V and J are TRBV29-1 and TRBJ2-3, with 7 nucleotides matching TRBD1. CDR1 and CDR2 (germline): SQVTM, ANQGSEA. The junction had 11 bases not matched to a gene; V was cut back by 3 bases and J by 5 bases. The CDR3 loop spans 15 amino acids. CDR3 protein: CSVDETGTVGDTQYF. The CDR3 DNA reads TGCAGCGTTGATGAGACAGGGACGGTGGGAGATACGCAGTATTTT.

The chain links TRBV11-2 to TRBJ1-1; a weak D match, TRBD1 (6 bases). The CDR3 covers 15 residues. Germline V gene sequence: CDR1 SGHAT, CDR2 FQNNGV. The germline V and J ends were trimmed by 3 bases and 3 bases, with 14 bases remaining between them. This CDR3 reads CASSFRGQPHTEAFF. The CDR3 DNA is TGTGCCAGCAGCTTTCGGGGGCAGCCCCACACTGAAGCTTTCTTT.

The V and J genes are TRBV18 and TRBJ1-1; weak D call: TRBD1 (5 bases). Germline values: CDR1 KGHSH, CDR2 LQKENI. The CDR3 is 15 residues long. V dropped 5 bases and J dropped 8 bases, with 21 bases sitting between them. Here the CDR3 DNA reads TGTGCCAGCTCAATTCGGGCAGGGAATCCGGGGGAAGCTTTCTTT. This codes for CASSIRAGNPGEAFF. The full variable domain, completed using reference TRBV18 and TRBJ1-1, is NAGVMQNPRHLVRRRGQEARLRCSPMKGHSHVYWYRQLPEEGLKFMVYLQKENIIDESGMPKERFSAEFPKEGPSILRIQQVVRGDSAAYFCASSIRAGNPGEAFFGQGTRLTVV.

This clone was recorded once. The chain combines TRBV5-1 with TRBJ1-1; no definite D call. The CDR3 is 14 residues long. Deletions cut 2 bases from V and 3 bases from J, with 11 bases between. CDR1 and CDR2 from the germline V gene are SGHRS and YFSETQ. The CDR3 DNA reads TGCGCCAGCAGCTTAAGGCAGATTGACACTGAAGCTTTCTTT. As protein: CASSLRQIDTEAFF.

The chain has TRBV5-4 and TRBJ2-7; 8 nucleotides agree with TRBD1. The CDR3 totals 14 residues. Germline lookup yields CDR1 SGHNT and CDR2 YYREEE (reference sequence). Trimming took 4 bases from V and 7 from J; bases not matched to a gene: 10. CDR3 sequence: CASSPRTGTGEQYF. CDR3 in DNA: TGTGCCAGCAGCCCCCGGACAGGGACTGGAGAGCAGTACTTC.

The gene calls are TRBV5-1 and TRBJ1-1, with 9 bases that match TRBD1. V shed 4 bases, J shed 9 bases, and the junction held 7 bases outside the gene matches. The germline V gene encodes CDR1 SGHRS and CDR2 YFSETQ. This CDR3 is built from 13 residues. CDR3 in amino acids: CASSEGQGLKAFF. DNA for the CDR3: TGCGCCAGCAGCGAGGGACAGGGCCTGAAAGCTTTCTTT.